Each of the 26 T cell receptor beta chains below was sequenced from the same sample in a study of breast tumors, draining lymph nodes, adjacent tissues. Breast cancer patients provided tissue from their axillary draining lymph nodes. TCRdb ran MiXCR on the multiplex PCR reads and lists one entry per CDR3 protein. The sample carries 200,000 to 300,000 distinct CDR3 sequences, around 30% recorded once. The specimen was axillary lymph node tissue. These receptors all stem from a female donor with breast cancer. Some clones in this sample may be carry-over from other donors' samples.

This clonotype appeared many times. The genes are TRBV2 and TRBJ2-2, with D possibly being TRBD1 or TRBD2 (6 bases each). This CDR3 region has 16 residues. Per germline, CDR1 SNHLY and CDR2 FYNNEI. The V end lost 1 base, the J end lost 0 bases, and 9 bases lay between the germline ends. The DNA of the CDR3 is TGTGCCAGCAGTGAAGGGGGGGCCACGAACACCGGGGAGCTGTTTTTT. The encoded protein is CASSEGGATNTGELFF.

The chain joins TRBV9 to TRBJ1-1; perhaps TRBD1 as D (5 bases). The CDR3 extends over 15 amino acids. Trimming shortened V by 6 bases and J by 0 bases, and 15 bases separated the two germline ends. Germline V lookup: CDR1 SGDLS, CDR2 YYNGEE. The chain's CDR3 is CASNSGSGLNTEAFF. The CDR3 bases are TGTGCCAGCAACTCAGGGTCAGGCTTGAACACTGAAGCTTTCTTT.

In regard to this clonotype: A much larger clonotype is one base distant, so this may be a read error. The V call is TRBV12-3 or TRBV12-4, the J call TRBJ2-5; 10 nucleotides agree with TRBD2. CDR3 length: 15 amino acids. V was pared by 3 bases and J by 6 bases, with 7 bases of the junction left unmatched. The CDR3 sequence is CASSFGLAGAKTQYF. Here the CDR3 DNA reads TGTGCCAGCAGTTTCGGGCTAGCGGGAGCGAAGACCCAGTACTTC.

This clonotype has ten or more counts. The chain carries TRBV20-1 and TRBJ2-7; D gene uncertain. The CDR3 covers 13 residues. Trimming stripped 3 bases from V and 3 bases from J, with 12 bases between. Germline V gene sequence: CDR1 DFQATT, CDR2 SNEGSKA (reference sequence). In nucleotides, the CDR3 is TGCAGTGCTAGGGCAGGAAGCCTCTACGAGCAGTACTTC. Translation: CSARAGSLYEQYF.

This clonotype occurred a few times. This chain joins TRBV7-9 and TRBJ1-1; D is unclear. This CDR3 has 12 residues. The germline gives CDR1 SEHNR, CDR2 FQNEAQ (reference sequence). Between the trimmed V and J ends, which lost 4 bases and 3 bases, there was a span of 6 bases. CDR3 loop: CASSWADTEAFF. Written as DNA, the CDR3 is TGTGCCAGCAGCTGGGCGGACACTGAAGCTTTCTTT.

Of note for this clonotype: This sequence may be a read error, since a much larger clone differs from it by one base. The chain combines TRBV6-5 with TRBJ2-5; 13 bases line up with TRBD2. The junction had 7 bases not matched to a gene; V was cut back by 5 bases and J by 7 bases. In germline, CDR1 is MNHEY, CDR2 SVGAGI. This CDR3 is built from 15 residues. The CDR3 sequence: CASSLGTSGTATQYF. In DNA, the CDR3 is TGTGCCAGCAGTCTCGGGACTAGCGGGACGGCGACCCAGTACTTC.

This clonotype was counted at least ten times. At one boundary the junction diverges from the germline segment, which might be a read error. CDR3 coding DNA: TGTGCTAGCAGCTTATCCCGCGGGAGTGGGGATACGCAGTATTTT. Protein: CASSLSRGSGDTQYF. The chain couples TRBV7-7 to TRBJ2-3, with TRBD2 matching over 7 bases. The CDR3 has 15 amino acids. The germline CDR1 and CDR2 sequences are SSHAT and FNYEAQ (reference sequence).

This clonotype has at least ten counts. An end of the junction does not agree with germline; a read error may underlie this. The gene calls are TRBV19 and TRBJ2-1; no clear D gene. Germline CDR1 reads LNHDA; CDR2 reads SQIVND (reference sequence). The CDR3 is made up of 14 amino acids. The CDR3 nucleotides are TGTGCCAGTAGTATCCCCCCGTCCTTCAATGAGCAGTTCTTC. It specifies CASSIPPSFNEQFF.

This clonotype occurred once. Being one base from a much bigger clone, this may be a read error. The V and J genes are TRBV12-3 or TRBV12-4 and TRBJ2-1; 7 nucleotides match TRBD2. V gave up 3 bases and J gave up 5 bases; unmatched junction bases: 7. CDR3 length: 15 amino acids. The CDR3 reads CASSFGGSPHNEQFF. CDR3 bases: TGTGCCAGCAGTTTCGGGGGGAGTCCCCACAATGAGCAGTTCTTC.

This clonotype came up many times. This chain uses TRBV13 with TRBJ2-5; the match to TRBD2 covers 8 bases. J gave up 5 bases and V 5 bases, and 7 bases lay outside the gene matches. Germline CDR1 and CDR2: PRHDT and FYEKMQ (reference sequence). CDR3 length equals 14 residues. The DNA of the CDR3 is TGTGCCAGCAGCGACAGCGGGAGTGGGGAGACCCAGTACTTC. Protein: CASSDSGSGETQYF.

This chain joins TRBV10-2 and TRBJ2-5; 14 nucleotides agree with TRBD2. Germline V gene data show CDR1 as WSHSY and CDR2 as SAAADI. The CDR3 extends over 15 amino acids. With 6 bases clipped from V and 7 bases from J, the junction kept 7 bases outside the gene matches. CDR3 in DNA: TGCGCCAGCAGACCCGGGACTAGCGGGAGTAGGACCCAGTACTTC. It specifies CASRPGTSGSRTQYF.

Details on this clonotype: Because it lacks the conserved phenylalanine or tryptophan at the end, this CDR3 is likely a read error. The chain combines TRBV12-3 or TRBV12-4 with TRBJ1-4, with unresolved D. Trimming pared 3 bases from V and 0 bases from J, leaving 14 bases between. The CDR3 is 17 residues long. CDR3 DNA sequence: TGTGCCAGCAGTTTCTCGCGCCCGGGGACAACTAATGAAAAACTGTTTCTT. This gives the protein CASSFSRPGTTNEKLFL.

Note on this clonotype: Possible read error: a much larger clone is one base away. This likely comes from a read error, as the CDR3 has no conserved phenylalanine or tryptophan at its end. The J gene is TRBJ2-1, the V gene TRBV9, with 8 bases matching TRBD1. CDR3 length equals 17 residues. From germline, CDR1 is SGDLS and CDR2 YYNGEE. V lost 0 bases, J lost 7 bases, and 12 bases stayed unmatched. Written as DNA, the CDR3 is TGTGCCAGCAGCGTAGGACTCCTCCCGGGACAGGAAAATGAGCAGTTCTCC. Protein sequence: CASSVGLLPGQENEQFS.

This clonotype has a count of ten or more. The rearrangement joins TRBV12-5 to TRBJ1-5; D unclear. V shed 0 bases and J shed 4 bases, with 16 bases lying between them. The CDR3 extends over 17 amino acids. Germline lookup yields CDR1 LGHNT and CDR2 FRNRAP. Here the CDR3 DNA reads TGTGCTAGTGGTTTGGTACCGTGGGTCACATCAAATCAGCCCCAGCATTTT. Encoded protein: CASGLVPWVTSNQPQHF.

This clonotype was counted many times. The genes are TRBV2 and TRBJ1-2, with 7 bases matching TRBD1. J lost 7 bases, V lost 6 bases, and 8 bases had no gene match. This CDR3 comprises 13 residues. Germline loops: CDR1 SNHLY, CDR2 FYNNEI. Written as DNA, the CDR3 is TGTGCCAGCAGGACACAGGGGTACGGTGGCTACACCTTC. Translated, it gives CASRTQGYGGYTF.

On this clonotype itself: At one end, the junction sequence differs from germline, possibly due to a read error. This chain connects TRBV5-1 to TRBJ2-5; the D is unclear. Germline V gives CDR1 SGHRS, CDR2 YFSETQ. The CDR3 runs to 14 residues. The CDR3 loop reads CASGLVGPRETQYF. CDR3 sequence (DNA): TGCGCCAGCGGCTTGGTAGGCCCTCGAGAGACCCAGTACTTC.

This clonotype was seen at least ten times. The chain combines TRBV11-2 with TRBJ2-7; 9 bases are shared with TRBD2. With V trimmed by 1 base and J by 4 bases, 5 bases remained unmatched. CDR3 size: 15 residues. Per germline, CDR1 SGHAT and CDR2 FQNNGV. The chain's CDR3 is CASSLGSGRTYEQYF. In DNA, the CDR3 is TGTGCCAGCAGCTTAGGTAGCGGGAGAACTTACGAGCAGTACTTC.

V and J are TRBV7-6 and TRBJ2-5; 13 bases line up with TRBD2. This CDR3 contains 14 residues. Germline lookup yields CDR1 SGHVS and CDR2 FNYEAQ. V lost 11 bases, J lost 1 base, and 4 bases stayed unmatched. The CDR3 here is CAEGLAGIQETQYF. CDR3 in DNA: TGTGCCGAGGGACTAGCGGGGATCCAAGAGACCCAGTACTTC.

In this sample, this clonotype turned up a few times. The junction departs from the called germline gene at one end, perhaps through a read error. CDR3 amino acids: CASSQDFQLERFF. The CDR3 bases are TGCGCCAGCAGCCAAGATTTCCAGTTGGAGCGGTTCTTC. The chain recombines TRBV4-3 with TRBJ2-1; no firm D call. The CDR3 has 13 residues. Germline-derived CDR1 and CDR2 are LGHNA and YSLEER.

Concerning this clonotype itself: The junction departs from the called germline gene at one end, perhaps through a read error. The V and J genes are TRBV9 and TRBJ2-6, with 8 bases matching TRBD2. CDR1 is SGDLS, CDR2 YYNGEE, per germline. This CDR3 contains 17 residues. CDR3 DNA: TGTGTCAGCAGCGTACAAGCGGGGGCCTCTGGGGCCAACGTCCTGACTTTC. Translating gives CVSSVQAGASGANVLTF.

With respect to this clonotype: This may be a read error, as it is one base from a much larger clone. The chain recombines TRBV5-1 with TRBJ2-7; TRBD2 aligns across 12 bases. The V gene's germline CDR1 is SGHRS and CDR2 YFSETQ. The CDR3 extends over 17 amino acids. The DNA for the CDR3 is TGCGCCGGCAGCTTGGCGGCTAGCGGGAGGGTATCCTACGAGCAGTACTTC. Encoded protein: CAGSLAASGRVSYEQYF.

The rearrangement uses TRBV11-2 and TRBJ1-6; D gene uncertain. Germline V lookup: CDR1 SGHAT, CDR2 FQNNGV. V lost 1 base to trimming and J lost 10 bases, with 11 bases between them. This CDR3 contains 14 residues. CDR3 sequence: CASSLVEINSPLHF. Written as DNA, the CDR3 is TGTGCCAGCAGCTTAGTCGAGATTAACTCACCCCTCCACTTT.

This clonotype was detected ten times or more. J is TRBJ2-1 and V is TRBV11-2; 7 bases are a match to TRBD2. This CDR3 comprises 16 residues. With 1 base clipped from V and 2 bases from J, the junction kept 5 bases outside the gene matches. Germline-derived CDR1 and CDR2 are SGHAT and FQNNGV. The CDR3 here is CASSLGSSGAYNEQFF. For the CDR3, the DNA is TGTGCCAGCAGCTTAGGATCTAGCGGAGCCTACAATGAGCAGTTCTTC. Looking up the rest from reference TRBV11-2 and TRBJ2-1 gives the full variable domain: EAGVAQSPRYKIIEKRQSVAFWCNPISGHATLYWYQQILGQGPKLLIQFQNNGVVDDSQLPKDRFSAERLKGVDSTLKIQPAKLEDSAVYLCASSLGSSGAYNEQFFGPGTRLTVL.

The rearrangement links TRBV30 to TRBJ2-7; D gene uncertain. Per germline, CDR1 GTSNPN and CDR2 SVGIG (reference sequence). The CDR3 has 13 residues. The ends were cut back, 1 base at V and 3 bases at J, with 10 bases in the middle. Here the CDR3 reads CAWSAFRSYEQYF. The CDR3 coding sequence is TGTGCCTGGAGTGCCTTCCGGAGCTACGAGCAGTACTTC.

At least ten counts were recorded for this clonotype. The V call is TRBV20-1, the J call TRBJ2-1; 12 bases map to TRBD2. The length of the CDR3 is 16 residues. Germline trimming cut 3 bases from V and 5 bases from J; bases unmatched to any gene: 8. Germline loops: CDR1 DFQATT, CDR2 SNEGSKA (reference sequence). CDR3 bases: TGCAGTGCTAGCAGACTAGCGGGAGCCTCGGACAATGAGCAGTTCTTC. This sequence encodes CSASRLAGASDNEQFF.

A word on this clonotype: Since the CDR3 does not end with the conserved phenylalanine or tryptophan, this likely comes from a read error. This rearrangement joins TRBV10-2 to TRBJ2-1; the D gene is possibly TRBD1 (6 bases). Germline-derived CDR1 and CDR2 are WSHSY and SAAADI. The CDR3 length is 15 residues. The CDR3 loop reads CAISRTASSYNEQFS. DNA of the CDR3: TGTGCCATCAGTCGGACAGCGAGCTCCTACAATGAGCAGTTCTCC.